This T cell receptor (beta chain) was identified during a study of cytomegalovirus exposure and HLA in healthy donors. The PCR used 60 Vbeta and 13 Jbeta primers. TCRdb keeps only in-frame clones here, not all; method: immunoSEQ multiplex PCR. The repertoire holds more than 95,000 clones, with 60% to 80% as singletons. CDR1 and CDR2 from the germline V gene are SGHTS and YDEGEE. With V trimmed by 1 base and J by 7 bases, 10 bases remained unmatched. CDR3 size: 16 residues. This clone occurred a few times. The rearrangement links TRBV5-8 to TRBJ2-1, with 8 bases that match TRBD2. Sequencing input: PBMCs. This TCR was recovered from a man aged 60-69 years in good health and CMV-seropositive. In DNA form, the CDR3 reads TGTGCCAGCAGCTTGACGGGGGGGGGCCGACGGAATGAGCAGTTCTTC. This encodes CASSLTGGGRRNEQFF.